This T cell receptor (beta chain) stems from a study of beta chain features in type 1 diabetes. Overall study context: Examination of sorted cells across all samples involved around 110 million cells.

The isolated RNA, all of it, was reverse transcribed, so expressed TCRB transcripts were what got sequenced. TCRdb's table, derived via immunoSEQ multiplex PCR, lists solely in-frame clones and lacks some. The sample consists of roughly 300,000 clones, approximately 15% of them appearing once. Worth noting for this clone: Its antigen is currently unknown.

Per germline, CDR1 LNHDA and CDR2 SQIVND (reference sequence). CDR3 size: 15 residues. Trimming stripped 3 bases from V and 1 base from J, with 11 bases between. Study-level findings and limits: The study found moderately but significantly shorter TCRB CDR3s in all four CD4+ subsets of Type 1 diabetes patients.

The material sequenced was naive CD4+ T cells from blood. The receptor comes from a man aged 25-40 years with type 1 diabetes. The chain couples TRBV19 to TRBJ2-3; no definite D call. CDR3 DNA sequence: TGTGCCAGTAGTATTGGGCAGATCGGCACAGATACGCAGTATTTT. Its translation: CASSIGQIGTDTQYF.